This T cell receptor (beta chain) originates from a study of blood T cells in healthy people across ages. Study-level findings and limits: Roughly linear declines in TCR beta diversity per million T cells occurred with age.

The V gene lost 6 bases and the J gene lost 2 bases, with 15 bases spanning the gap. Germline V gives CDR1 SNHLY, CDR2 FYNNEI. This CDR3 spans 15 amino acids. Healthy Caucasian individuals from Russia aged about 6 to 90 served as donors. The study isolated at least 6.5 million PBMCs from each sample. A sample-barcoded 5' primer and a J-beta primer mix were used in a second PCR of roughly 7 to 11 cycles. Every sample produced at least 3 million CDR3-containing paired-end reads. TCRdb called the 5' RACE reads again in MiXCR, with one record for every CDR3 protein. Of about 1.4 million distinct CDR3 sequences in the sample, 59% were seen once. About this clonotype: The antigen remains undetermined.

Sequencing was done on a sample of blood. This receptor was identified in a young man in good health. This chain uses TRBV2 with TRBJ2-3; possible D gene TRBD1, 5 bases. The CDR3 reads CASRGATILTDTQYF. CDR3 in DNA: TGTGCCAGCAGAGGGGCAACCATACTCACAGATACGCAGTATTTT.